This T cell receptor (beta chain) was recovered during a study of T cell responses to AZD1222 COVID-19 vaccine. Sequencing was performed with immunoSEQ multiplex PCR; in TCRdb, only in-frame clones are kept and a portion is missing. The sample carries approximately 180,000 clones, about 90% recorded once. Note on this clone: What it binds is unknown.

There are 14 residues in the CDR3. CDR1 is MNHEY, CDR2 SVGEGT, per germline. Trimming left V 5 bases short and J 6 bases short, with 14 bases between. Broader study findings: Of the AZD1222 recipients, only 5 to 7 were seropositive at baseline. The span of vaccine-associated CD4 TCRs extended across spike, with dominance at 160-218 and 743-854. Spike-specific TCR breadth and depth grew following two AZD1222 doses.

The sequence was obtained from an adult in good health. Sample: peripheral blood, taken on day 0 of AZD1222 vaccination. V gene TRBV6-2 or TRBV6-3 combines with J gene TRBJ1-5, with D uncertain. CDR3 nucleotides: TGTGCCAGCAGTCAACGGCCCAGCGGTCAGCCCCAGCATTTT. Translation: CASSQRPSGQPQHF.